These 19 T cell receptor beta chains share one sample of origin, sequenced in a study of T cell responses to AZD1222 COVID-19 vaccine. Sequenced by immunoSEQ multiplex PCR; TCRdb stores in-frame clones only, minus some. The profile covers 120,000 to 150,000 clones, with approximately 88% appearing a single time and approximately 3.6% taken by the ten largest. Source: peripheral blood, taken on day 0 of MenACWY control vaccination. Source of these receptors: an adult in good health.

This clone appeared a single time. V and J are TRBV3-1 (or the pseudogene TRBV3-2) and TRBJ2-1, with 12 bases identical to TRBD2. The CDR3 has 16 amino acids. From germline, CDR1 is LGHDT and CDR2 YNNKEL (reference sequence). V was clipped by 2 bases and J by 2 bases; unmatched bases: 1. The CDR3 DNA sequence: TGTGCCAGCAGCCAACCTAGCGGGGGGGCCTACAATGAGCAGTTCTTC. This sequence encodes CASSQPSGGAYNEQFF.

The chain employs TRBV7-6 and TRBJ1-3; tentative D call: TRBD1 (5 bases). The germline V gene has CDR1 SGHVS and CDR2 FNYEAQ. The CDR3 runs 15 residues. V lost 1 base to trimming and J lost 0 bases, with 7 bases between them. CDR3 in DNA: TGTGCCAGCAGCTTAGGGACAAGCTCTGGAAACACCATATATTTT. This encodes CASSLGTSSGNTIYF. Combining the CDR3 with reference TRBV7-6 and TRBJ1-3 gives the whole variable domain GAGVSQSPRYKVTKRGQDVALRCDPISGHVSLYWYRQALGQGPEFLTYFNYEAQQDKSGLPNDRFSAERPEGSISTLTIQRTEQRDSAMYRCASSLGTSSGNTIYFGEGSWLTVV.

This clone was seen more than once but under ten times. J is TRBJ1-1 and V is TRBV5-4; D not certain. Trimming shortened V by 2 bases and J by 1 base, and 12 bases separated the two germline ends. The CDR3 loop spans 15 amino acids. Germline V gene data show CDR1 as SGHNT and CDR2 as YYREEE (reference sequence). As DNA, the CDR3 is TGTGCCAGCAGCTTTGAGGTGTCTGGGAACACTGAAGCTTTCTTT. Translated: CASSFEVSGNTEAFF.

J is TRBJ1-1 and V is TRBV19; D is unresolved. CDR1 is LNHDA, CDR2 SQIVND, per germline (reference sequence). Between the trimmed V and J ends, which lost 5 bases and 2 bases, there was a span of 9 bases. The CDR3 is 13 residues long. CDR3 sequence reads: CASSSQINTEAFF. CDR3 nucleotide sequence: TGTGCCAGTAGTTCTCAGATCAACACTGAAGCTTTCTTT.

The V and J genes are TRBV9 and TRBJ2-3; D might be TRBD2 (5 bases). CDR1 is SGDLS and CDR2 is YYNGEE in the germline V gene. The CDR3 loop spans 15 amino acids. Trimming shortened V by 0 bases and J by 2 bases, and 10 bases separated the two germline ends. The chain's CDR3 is CASSVDLASTDTQYF. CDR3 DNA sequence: TGTGCCAGCAGCGTAGATCTAGCTTCCACAGATACGCAGTATTTT.

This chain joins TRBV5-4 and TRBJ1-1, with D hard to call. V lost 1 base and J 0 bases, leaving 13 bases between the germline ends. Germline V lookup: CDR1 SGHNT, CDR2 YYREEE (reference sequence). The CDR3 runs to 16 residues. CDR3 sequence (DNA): TGTGCCAGCAGCTTGCATGCGGCGACTATGAACACTGAAGCTTTCTTT. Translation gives CASSLHAATMNTEAFF.

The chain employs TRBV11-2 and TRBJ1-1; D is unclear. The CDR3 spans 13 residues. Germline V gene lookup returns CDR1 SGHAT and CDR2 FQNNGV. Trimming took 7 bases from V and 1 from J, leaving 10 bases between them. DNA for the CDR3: TGTGCCAGCACCTCTACCCCGAACACTGAAGCTTTCTTT. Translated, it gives CASTSTPNTEAFF. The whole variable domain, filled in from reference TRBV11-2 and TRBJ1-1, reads EAGVAQSPRYKIIEKRQSVAFWCNPISGHATLYWYQQILGQGPKLLIQFQNNGVVDDSQLPKDRFSAERLKGVDSTLKIQPAKLEDSAVYLCASTSTPNTEAFFGQGTRLTVV.

The chain's CDR3 is CASSRRDRVEKLFF. DNA of the CDR3: TGTGCCAGCAGCCGCCGGGACAGGGTGGAAAAACTGTTTTTT. The genes are TRBV11-3 and TRBJ1-4; 9 nucleotides line up with TRBD1. The CDR3 is made up of 14 amino acids. Germline V CDR1 and CDR2: SGHNT, YENEEA. The V gene end was trimmed by 5 bases and the J gene end by 8 bases; junction bases not matched to a gene: 6. Together with reference TRBV11-3 and TRBJ1-4, the CDR3 gives the full variable domain: EAGVVQSPRYKIIEKKQPVAFWCNPISGHNTLYWYLQNLGQGPELLIRYENEEAVDDSQLPKDRFSAERLKGVDSTLKIQPAELGDSAVYLCASSRRDRVEKLFFGSGTQLSVL.

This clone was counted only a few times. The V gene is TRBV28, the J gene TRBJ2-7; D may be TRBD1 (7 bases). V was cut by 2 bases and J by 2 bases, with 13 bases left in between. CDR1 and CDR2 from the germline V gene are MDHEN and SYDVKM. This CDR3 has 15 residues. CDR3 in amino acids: CASSLGGGRTYEQYF. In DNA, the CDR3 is TGTGCCAGCAGTTTAGGAGGGGGCCGAACCTACGAGCAGTACTTC.

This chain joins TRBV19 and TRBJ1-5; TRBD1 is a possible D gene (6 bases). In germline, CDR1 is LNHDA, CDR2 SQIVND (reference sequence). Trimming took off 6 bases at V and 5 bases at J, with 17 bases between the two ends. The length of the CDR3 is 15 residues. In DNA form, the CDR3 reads TGTGCCAGTAGGCTGCTGTGGACAGAGCATCAGCCCCAGCATTTT. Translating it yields CASRLLWTEHQPQHF.

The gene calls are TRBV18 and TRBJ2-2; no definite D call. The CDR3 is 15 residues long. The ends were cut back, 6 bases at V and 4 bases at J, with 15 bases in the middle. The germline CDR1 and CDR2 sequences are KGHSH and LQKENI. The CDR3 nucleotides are TGTGCCAGCTCCGAAACAGCCAGGCGCACCGGGGAGCTGTTTTTT. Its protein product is CASSETARRTGELFF.

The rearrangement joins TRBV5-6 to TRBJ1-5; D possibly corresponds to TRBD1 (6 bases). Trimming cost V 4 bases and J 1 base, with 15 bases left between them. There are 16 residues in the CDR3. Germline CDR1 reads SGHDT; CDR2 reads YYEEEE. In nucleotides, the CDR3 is TGTGCCAGCAGCCGATCTCGGGGGGCGAGCAATCAGCCCCAGCATTTT. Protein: CASSRSRGASNQPQHF.

The CDR3 here is CASSFGTPQPQHF. The CDR3 region has the DNA TGTGCCAGCAGCTTCGGGACTCCTCAGCCCCAGCATTTT. This chain connects TRBV7-2 to TRBJ1-5; D is perhaps TRBD1 (5 bases). This CDR3 comprises 13 residues. CDR1 and CDR2 from the germline V gene are SGHTA and FQGNSA. Trimming pared 3 bases from V and 6 bases from J, leaving 9 bases between.

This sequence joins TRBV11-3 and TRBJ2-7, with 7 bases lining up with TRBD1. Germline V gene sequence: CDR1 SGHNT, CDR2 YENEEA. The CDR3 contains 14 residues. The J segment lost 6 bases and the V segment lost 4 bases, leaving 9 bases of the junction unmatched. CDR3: CASSSNTGAIEQYF. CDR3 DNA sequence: TGTGCCAGCAGCTCCAACACAGGGGCGATCGAGCAGTACTTC.

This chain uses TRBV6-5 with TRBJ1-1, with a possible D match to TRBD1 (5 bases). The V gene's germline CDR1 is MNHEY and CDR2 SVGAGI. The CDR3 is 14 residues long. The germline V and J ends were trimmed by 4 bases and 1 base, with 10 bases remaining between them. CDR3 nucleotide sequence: TGTGCCAGCAGTTTAAACAGGAAGAACACTGAAGCTTTCTTT. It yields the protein CASSLNRKNTEAFF.

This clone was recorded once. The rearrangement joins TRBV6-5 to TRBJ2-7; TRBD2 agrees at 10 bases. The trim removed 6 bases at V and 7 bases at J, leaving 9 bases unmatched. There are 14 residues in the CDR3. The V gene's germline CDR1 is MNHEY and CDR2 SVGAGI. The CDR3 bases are TGTGCCAGCAGCGCCAGCGGGGGGGCGAGGGAGCAGTACTTC. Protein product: CASSASGGAREQYF.

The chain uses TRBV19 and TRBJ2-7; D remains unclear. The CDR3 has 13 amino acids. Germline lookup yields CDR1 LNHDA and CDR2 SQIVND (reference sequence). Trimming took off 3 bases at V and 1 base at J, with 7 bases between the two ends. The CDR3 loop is CASSMTHSYEQYF. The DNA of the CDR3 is TGTGCCAGTAGTATGACCCATTCCTACGAGCAGTACTTC.

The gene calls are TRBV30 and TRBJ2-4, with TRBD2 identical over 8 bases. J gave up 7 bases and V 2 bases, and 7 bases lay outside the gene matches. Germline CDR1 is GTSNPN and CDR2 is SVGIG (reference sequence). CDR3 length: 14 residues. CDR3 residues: CAWSLGTSVNIQYF. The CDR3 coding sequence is TGTGCCTGGAGTTTGGGGACTAGTGTGAACATTCAGTACTTC.

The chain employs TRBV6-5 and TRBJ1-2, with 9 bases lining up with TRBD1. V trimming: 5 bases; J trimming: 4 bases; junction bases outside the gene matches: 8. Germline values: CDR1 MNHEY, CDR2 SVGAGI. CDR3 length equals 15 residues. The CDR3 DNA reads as TGTGCCAGCAGTCAACCGGGACAGGGATTCTATGGCTACACCTTC. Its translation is CASSQPGQGFYGYTF.